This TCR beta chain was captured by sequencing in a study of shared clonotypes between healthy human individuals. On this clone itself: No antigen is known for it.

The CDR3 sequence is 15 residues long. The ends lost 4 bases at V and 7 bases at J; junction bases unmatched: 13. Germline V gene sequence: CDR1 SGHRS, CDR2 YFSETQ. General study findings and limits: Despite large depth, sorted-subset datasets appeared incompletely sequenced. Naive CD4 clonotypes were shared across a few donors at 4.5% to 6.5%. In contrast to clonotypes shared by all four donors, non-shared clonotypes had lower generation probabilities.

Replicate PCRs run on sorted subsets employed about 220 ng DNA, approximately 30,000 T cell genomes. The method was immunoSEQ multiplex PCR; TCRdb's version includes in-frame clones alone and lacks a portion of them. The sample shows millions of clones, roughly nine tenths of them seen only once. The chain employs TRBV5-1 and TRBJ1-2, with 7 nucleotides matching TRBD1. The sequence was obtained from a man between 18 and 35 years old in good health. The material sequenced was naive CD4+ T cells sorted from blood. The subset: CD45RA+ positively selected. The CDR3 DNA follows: TGCGCCAGCAGCGGAGGGGACAGTATCTTTGTTGGCTACACCTTC. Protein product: CASSGGDSIFVGYTF.